Listed here are 28 T cell receptor beta chains from one sample, sequenced in a study of blood T cell repertoires in COVID-19. Sequencing used immunoSEQ multiplex PCR; TCRdb keeps in-frame clones, though not all of them. This sample has around 370,000 clones, with around 89% found just once. Material for sequencing was PBMCs or T cells enriched from blood (not recorded which). The receptors here all came from a woman between 18 and 29 years old who had recovered from COVID-19.

The chain couples TRBV6-5 to TRBJ1-5; D uncertain. The CDR3 loop spans 16 amino acids. CDR1 is MNHEY and CDR2 is SVGAGI in the germline V gene. Trimming took off 0 bases at V and 4 bases at J, with 13 bases between the two ends. CDR3 nucleotide sequence: TGTGCCAGCAGTTACTCGAAGCACCGAGGAAATCAGCCCCAGCATTTT. The encoded protein is CASSYSKHRGNQPQHF.

The sample holds many counts of this clone. The rearrangement joins TRBV28 to TRBJ1-1, with 8 bases lining up with TRBD1. The germline CDR1 and CDR2 sequences are MDHEN and SYDVKM. Trimming cost V 3 bases and J 3 bases; bases outside gene matches: 6. This CDR3 comprises 15 residues. The CDR3, as DNA: TGTGCCAGCAGTTTCCCTCAGGGGGCTCACACTGAAGCTTTCTTT. This gives the protein CASSFPQGAHTEAFF.

This rearrangement joins TRBV4-2 to TRBJ2-2; a weak D match, TRBD2 (6 bases). From germline, CDR1 is LGHNA and CDR2 YNFKEQ. V was cut by 4 bases and J by 4 bases, with 16 bases left in between. The CDR3 has 16 amino acids. This chain's CDR3 is CASSPGRDSRTGELFF. In DNA form, the CDR3 reads TGTGCCAGCAGCCCAGGTCGGGACTCCCGCACCGGGGAGCTGTTTTTT.

The table lists this clone with a few counts. CDR3 region: CASSQGLNSNQPQHF. The CDR3 DNA reads as TGTGCCAGCAGCCAAGGACTTAATAGCAATCAGCCCCAGCATTTT. The chain is built from TRBV3-1 (or the pseudogene TRBV3-2) and TRBJ1-5; D unclear. This CDR3 region has 15 residues. Germline V gene lookup returns CDR1 LGHDT and CDR2 YNNKEL (reference sequence). V lost 1 base and J lost 0, with 7 bases in between.

The chain couples TRBV11-1 to TRBJ2-3; D remains unclear. The CDR3 contains 12 residues. CDR1 and CDR2 from the germline V gene are SGHAT and FQDESV (reference sequence). Between the trimmed V and J ends, which lost 6 bases and 6 bases, there was a span of 10 bases. CDR3: CASSPGSDTQYF. The DNA of the CDR3 is TGTGCCAGCAGTCCTGGCTCCGATACGCAGTATTTT.

V gene TRBV5-1 combines with J gene TRBJ2-1; 7 nucleotides match TRBD2. CDR1 is SGHRS and CDR2 is YFSETQ in the germline V gene. The trim removed 4 bases at V and 4 bases at J, leaving 8 bases unmatched. This CDR3 has 15 amino acids. CDR3 residues: CASSESGGGYNEQFF. CDR3 in DNA: TGCGCCAGCAGCGAGTCGGGGGGTGGATACAATGAGCAGTTCTTC.

The rearrangement links TRBV4-1 to TRBJ1-6; 10 bases line up with TRBD1. This CDR3 spans 13 amino acids. Germline V gene lookup returns CDR1 MGHRA and CDR2 YSYEKL. Unmatched junction bases numbered 4, after V lost 9 bases and J lost 8 bases. This chain's CDR3 is CASLGQGDSPLHF. The DNA for the CDR3 is TGCGCCAGTCTCGGACAGGGGGATTCACCCCTCCACTTT.

The chain has TRBV30 and TRBJ2-7; D gene unclear. This CDR3 region has 14 residues. V was trimmed by 7 bases and J by 4 bases, leaving 20 bases between them. Germline V CDR1 and CDR2: GTSNPN, SVGIG (reference sequence). The CDR3 coding sequence is TGTGCCTCCAGAAGGCCCGCGCGGCCATACGAGCAGTACTTC. Protein: CASRRPARPYEQYF.

The rearrangement joins TRBV3-1 (or the pseudogene TRBV3-2) to TRBJ2-4; D gene unclear. In germline, CDR1 is LGHDT, CDR2 YNNKEL (reference sequence). The CDR3 is made up of 15 amino acids. The V end lost 1 base, the J end lost 0 bases, and 7 bases lay between the germline ends. CDR3: CASSQGTLAKNIQYF. Written as DNA, the CDR3 is TGTGCCAGCAGCCAAGGAACTCTAGCCAAAAACATTCAGTACTTC.

The J gene is TRBJ2-7, the V gene TRBV29-1, with 7 bases identical to TRBD1. Germline CDR1 reads SQVTM; CDR2 reads ANQGSEA. The CDR3 is 13 amino acids. The trim removed 7 bases at V and 0 bases at J, leaving 6 bases unmatched. The CDR3: CSARRQGSYEQYF. CDR3 in DNA: TGCAGCGCACGAAGACAGGGCTCCTACGAGCAGTACTTC.

This chain joins TRBV4-3 and TRBJ2-1; TRBD1 agrees at 10 bases. Germline CDR1 reads LGHNA; CDR2 reads YSLEER. Losses at the gene ends were 5 bases for V and 8 bases for J; bases not matched to a gene: 9. The CDR3 runs 15 residues. As DNA, the CDR3 is TGCGCCAGCAGCGCATCGGACAGGGGGGGGGATGAGCAGTTCTTC. Its protein is CASSASDRGGDEQFF.

In its sample, this clone was seen once. The chain recombines TRBV14 with TRBJ2-1, with TRBD2 matching 10 bases. The V segment lost 4 bases and the J segment 0 bases; nucleotides outside the gene matches: 3. Germline CDR1 is SGHDN and CDR2 is FVKESK. The CDR3 has 16 amino acids. CDR3 bases: TGTGCCAGCAGCCCGGTAGCGGGGGGCTCCTACAATGAGCAGTTCTTC. This sequence encodes CASSPVAGGSYNEQFF.

The V and J genes are TRBV5-6 and TRBJ1-1; a weak D match, TRBD1 (5 bases). Germline lookup yields CDR1 SGHDT and CDR2 YYEEEE. The CDR3 loop spans 15 amino acids. V was clipped by 3 bases and J by 1 base, with 13 bases between them. The CDR3, as DNA: TGTGCCAGCAGCTCGGCCCACAGGAAGAACACTGAAGCTTTCTTT. This sequence encodes CASSSAHRKNTEAFF.

The chain employs TRBV7-9 and TRBJ2-7, with 8 nucleotides matching TRBD2. Per germline, CDR1 SEHNR and CDR2 FQNEAQ (reference sequence). J was trimmed by 4 bases and V by 4 bases; bases with no gene match: 3. This CDR3 spans 13 amino acids. In DNA, the CDR3 is TGTGCCAGCAGCTCACTAGCGGTTTACGAGCAGTACTTC. Its translation: CASSSLAVYEQYF. Full variable domain (missing parts from reference TRBV7-9 and TRBJ2-7): DTGVSQNPRHKITKRGQNVTFRCDPISEHNRLYWYRQTLGQGPEFLTYFQNEAQLEKSRLLSDRFSAERPKGSFSTLEIQRTEQGDSAMYLCASSSLAVYEQYFGPGTRLTVT.

This chain uses TRBV29-1 with TRBJ2-2; 10 bases are shared with TRBD2. V gave up 7 bases and J gave up 3 bases; unmatched junction bases: 11. Germline CDR1 and CDR2: SQVTM and ANQGSEA. The CDR3 has 16 residues. The CDR3 region is CSASGASGGHTGELFF. The CDR3 bases are TGCAGCGCCTCAGGGGCTAGCGGGGGACACACCGGGGAGCTGTTTTTT.

This chain connects TRBV9 to TRBJ1-4; TRBD1 is a possible D gene (6 bases). V was clipped by 2 bases and J by 8 bases, with 10 bases between them. The CDR3 is 13 residues long. Germline V gene data show CDR1 as SGDLS and CDR2 as YYNGEE. CDR3 DNA: TGTGCCAGCAGCGTGGGGGCGGAGGAAAAACTGTTTTTT. The encoded protein is CASSVGAEEKLFF. The full variable domain, in which reference TRBV9 and TRBJ1-4 provide the parts outside the CDR3, is DSGVTQTPKHLITATGQRVTLRCSPRSGDLSVYWYQQSLDQGLQFLIQYYNGEERAKGNILERFSAQQFPDLHSELNLSSLELGDSALYFCASSVGAEEKLFFGSGTQLSVL.

The chain couples TRBV4-3 to TRBJ2-7, with 8 bases that match TRBD1. This CDR3 contains 16 residues. J lost 0 bases, V lost 1 base, and 5 bases had no gene match. The germline CDR1 and CDR2 sequences are LGHNA and YSLEER. CDR3 loop: CASSQAEGTGSYEQYF. The CDR3 nucleotides are TGCGCCAGCAGCCAAGCGGAGGGGACAGGCTCCTACGAGCAGTACTTC.

The chain has TRBV7-2 and TRBJ1-5, with D possibly matching TRBD1 (5 bases). The length of the CDR3 is 15 residues. Germline V CDR1 and CDR2: SGHTA, FQGNSA. The germline V and J ends were trimmed by 5 bases and 6 bases, with 17 bases remaining between them. The CDR3, as DNA: TGTGCCAGCAGCCCCTTCGGGCAGGGCGGTCAGCCCCAGCATTTT. Protein sequence: CASSPFGQGGQPQHF.

The J gene is TRBJ1-4, the V gene TRBV29-1, with 9 bases lining up with TRBD1. The CDR3 is 15 amino acids. Unmatched junction bases numbered 4, after V lost 1 base and J lost 4 bases. Germline lookup yields CDR1 SQVTM and CDR2 ANQGSEA. The CDR3 here is CSVEARTGDNEKLFF. Written as DNA, the CDR3 is TGCAGCGTTGAAGCCCGGACAGGGGATAATGAAAAACTGTTTTTT. Supplemented by reference TRBV29-1 and TRBJ1-4, the full variable domain reads SAVISQKPSRDICQRGTSLTIQCQVDSQVTMMFWYRQQPGQSLTLIATANQGSEATYESGFVIDKFPISRPNLTFSTLTVSNMSPEDSSIYLCSVEARTGDNEKLFFGSGTQLSVL.

This sequence joins TRBV5-4 and TRBJ1-1; D is possibly TRBD1 (5 bases). The CDR3 has 15 residues. Germline values: CDR1 SGHNT, CDR2 YYREEE (reference sequence). Trimming removed 5 bases from V and 3 bases from J, with 17 bases in between. The CDR3 loop is CASSLRGPTDTEAFF. For the CDR3, the DNA is TGTGCCAGCAGTCTAAGGGGTCCTACGGACACTGAAGCTTTCTTT.

This clone showed up just once. This CDR3 reads CASSPVNTGELFF. CDR3 in DNA: TGTGCCAGCAGCCCTGTTAACACCGGGGAGCTGTTTTTT. The chain joins TRBV12-3 or TRBV12-4 to TRBJ2-2; D ambiguous. Deletions cut 6 bases from V and 2 bases from J, with 7 bases between. CDR3 length: 13 residues.

The chain links TRBV7-3 to TRBJ2-3; maybe TRBD2 (5 bases). From germline, CDR1 is SGHTA and CDR2 FQGTGA. CDR3 length equals 13 residues. V was shortened by 5 bases and J by 9 bases, with 15 bases between the two germline ends. As DNA, the CDR3 is TGTGCCAGCAGCCACCCGGGAACCGTGACGCAGTATTTT. As protein: CASSHPGTVTQYF.

The chain joins TRBV7-9 to TRBJ1-3; possible D gene TRBD1, 5 bases. This CDR3 comprises 16 residues. Germline V lookup: CDR1 SEHNR, CDR2 FQNEAQ (reference sequence). V lost 2 bases and J 2 bases, leaving 13 bases between the germline ends. The CDR3 region is CASSLQGFLAGNTIYF. DNA of the CDR3: TGTGCCAGCAGCTTACAGGGATTTCTGGCTGGAAACACCATATATTTT. The full variable domain, rest sourced from reference TRBV7-9 and TRBJ1-3, is DTGVSQNPRHKITKRGQNVTFRCDPISEHNRLYWYRQTLGQGPEFLTYFQNEAQLEKSRLLSDRFSAERPKGSFSTLEIQRTEQGDSAMYLCASSLQGFLAGNTIYFGEGSWLTVV.

The V gene is TRBV20-1, the J gene TRBJ2-7; 7 bases are shared with TRBD2. Germline CDR1 DFQATT, CDR2 SNEGSKA (reference sequence). The CDR3 extends over 13 amino acids. V lost 3 bases, J lost 5 bases, and 7 bases stayed unmatched. CDR3 protein: CSASRGVGHEQYF. CDR3 sequence (DNA): TGCAGTGCTAGTCGGGGGGTCGGGCACGAGCAGTACTTC.

The V and J genes are TRBV15 and TRBJ1-3; D call uncertain. This CDR3 contains 18 residues. The germline CDR1 and CDR2 sequences are LNHNV and YYDKDF (reference sequence). The V gene lost 5 bases and the J gene lost 0 bases, with 20 bases spanning the gap. The CDR3 sequence is CATSPPSGSLHSGNTIYF. CDR3 nucleotide sequence: TGTGCCACCAGCCCCCCATCGGGAAGCCTTCACTCTGGAAACACCATATATTTT.

The genes are TRBV5-1 and TRBJ2-5; no reliable D call. CDR1 and CDR2 from the germline V gene are SGHRS and YFSETQ. This CDR3 has 13 amino acids. Trimming removed 4 bases from V and 3 bases from J, with 10 bases in between. CDR3 sequence: CASSPGPEETQYF. CDR3 DNA sequence: TGCGCCAGCAGCCCCGGTCCGGAAGAGACCCAGTACTTC.

This chain links TRBV19 with TRBJ1-5, with TRBD1 as a possible D gene (5 bases). Germline lookup yields CDR1 LNHDA and CDR2 SQIVND (reference sequence). The CDR3 has 15 residues. Trimming pared 1 base from V and 0 bases from J, leaving 7 bases between. CDR3: CASSIGGVSNQPQHF. Written as DNA, the CDR3 is TGTGCCAGTAGTATAGGGGGGGTTAGCAATCAGCCCCAGCATTTT.

The gene calls are TRBV6-2 or TRBV6-3 and TRBJ1-1; maybe TRBD1 (5 bases). The V gene lost 4 bases and the J gene lost 1 base, with 10 bases spanning the gap. Looked up from germline, CDR1 is MNHEY and CDR2 is SVGEGT. The CDR3 is 14 amino acids. CDR3 in amino acids: CASSSWDWNTEAFF. The CDR3 DNA sequence: TGTGCCAGCAGTTCCTGGGACTGGAACACTGAAGCTTTCTTT.